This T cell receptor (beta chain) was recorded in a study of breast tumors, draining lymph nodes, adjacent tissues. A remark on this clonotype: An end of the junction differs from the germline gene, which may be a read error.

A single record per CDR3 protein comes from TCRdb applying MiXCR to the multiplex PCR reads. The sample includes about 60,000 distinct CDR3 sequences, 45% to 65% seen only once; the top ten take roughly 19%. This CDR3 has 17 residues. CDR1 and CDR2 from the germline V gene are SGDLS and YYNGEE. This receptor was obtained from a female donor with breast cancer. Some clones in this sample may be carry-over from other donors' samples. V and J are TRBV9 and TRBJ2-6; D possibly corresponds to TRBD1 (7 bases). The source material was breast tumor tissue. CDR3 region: CASSEEGAISGATVLTF. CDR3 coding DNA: TGTGCCAGCAGCGAGGAGGGGGCTATCTCTGGGGCCACCGTCCTGACTTTC.